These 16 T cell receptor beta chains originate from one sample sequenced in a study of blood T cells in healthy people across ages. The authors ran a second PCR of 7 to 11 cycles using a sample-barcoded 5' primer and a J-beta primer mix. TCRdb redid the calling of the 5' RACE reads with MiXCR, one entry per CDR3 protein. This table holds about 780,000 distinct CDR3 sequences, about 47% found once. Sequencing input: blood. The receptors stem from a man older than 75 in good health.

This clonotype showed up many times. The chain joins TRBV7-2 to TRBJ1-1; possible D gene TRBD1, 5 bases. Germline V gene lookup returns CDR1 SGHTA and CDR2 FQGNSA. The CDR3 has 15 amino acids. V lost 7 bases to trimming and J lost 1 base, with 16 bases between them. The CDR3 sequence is CASTLLSRANTEAFF. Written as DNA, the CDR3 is TGTGCCAGCACCCTCCTCTCCAGGGCGAACACTGAAGCTTTCTTT.

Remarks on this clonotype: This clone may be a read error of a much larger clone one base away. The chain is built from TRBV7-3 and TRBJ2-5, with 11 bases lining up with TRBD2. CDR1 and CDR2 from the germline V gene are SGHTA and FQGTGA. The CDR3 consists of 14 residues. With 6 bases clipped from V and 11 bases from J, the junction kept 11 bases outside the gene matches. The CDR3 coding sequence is TGTGCCAGCAGTCTAGCGGGAGGTCAGAATGAGCAGTACTTC. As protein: CASSLAGGQNEQYF.

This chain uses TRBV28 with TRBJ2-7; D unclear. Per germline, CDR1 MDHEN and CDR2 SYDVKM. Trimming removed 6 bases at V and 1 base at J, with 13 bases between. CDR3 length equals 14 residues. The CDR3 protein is CASRRSGQSYEQYF. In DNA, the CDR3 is TGTGCCAGCAGGAGAAGTGGCCAATCCTACGAGCAGTACTTC.

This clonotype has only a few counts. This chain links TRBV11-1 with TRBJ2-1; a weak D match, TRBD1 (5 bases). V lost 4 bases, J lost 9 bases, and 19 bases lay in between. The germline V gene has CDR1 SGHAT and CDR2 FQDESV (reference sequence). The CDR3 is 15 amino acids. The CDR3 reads CASSSSRAPGFEQFF. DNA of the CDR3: TGTGCCAGCAGCTCGTCCAGGGCCCCGGGTTTTGAGCAGTTCTTC.

CDR3 coding DNA: TGTGCCAGCAGCTTAGCGCGGCAGGGGGCCGCGACTAATGAAAAACTGTTTTTT. Residues: CASSLARQGAATNEKLFF. The chain couples TRBV7-8 to TRBJ1-4, with 8 bases that match TRBD1. The V segment lost 0 bases and the J segment 2 bases; nucleotides outside the gene matches: 8. The CDR3 is 18 amino acids. CDR1 SGHVS and CDR2 FQNEAQ come from the germline V gene.

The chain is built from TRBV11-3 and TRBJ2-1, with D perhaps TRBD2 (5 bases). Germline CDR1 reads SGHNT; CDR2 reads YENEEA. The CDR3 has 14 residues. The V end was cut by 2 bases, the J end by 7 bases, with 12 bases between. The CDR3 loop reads CASSLNGIGNEQFF. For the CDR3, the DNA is TGTGCCAGCAGCTTAAACGGGATCGGGAATGAGCAGTTCTTC.

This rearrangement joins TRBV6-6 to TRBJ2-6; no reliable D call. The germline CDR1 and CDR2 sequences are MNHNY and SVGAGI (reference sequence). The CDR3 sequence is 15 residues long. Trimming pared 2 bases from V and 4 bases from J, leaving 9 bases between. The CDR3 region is CASSYGQWGANVLTF. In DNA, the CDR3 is TGTGCCAGCAGTTACGGCCAGTGGGGGGCCAACGTCCTGACTTTC.

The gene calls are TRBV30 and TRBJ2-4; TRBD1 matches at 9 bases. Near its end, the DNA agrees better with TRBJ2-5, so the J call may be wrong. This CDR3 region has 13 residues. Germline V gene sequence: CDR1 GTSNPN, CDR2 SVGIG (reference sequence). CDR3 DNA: TGTGCCTCGACGGACAGGGGTATGAAGACCCAGTACTTC. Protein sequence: CASTDRGMKTQYF.

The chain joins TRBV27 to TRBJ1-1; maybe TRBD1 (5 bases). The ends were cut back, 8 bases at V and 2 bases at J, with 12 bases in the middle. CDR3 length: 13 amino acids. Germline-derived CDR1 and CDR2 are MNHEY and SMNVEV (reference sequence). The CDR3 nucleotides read TGTGCCAGCGCGGGACGGCCTAACACTGAAGCTTTCTTT. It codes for CASAGRPNTEAFF.

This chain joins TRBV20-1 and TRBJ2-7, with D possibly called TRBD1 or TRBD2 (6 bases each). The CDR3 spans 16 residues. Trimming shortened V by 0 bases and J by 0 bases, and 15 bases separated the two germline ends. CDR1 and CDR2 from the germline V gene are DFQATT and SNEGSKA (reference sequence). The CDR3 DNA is TGCAGTGCTAGAGATAGGATGGGGGGCCCCTCCTACGAGCAGTACTTC. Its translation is CSARDRMGGPSYEQYF.

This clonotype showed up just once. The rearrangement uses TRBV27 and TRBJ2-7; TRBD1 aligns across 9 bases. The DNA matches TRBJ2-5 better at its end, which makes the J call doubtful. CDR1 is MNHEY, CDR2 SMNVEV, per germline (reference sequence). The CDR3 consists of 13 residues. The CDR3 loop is CASIYRGRETQYF. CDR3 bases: TGTGCCAGCATTTACAGGGGGCGGGAGACCCAGTACTTC.

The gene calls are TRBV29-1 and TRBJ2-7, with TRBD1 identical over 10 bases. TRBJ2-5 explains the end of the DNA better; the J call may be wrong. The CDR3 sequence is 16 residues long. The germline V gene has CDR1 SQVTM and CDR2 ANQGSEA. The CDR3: CSVERGQGMKRETQYF. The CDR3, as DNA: TGCAGCGTTGAAAGGGGACAGGGGATGAAGAGGGAGACCCAGTACTTC.

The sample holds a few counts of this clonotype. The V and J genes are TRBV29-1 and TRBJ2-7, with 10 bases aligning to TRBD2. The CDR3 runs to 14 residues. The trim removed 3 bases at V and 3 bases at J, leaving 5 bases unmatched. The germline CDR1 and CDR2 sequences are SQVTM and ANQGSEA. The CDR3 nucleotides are TGCAGCGTTGAGATAGCTAGCGGGAGCTACGAGCAGTACTTC. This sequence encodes CSVEIASGSYEQYF.

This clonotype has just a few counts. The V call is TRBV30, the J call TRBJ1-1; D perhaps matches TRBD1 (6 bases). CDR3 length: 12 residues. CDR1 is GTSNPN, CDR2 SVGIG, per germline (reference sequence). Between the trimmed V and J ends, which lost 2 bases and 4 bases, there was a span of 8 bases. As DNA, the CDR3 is TGTGCCTGGAGTCGGACAGTCACTGAAGCTTTCTTT. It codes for CAWSRTVTEAFF.

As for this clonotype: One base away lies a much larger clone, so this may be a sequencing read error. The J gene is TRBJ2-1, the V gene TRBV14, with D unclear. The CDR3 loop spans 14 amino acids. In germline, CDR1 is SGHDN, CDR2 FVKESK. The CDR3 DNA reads TGTGCCAGCGGCCAAGTCTCGATGTACAATGAGCAGTTCTTC. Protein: CASGQVSMYNEQFF.

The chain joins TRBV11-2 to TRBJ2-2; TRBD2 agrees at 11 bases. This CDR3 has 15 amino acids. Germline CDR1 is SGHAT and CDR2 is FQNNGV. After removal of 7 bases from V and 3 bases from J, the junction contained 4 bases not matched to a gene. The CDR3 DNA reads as TGTGCCAGCACCTCTAGCGGGAGGTACACCGGGGAGCTGTTTTTT. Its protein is CASTSSGRYTGELFF.